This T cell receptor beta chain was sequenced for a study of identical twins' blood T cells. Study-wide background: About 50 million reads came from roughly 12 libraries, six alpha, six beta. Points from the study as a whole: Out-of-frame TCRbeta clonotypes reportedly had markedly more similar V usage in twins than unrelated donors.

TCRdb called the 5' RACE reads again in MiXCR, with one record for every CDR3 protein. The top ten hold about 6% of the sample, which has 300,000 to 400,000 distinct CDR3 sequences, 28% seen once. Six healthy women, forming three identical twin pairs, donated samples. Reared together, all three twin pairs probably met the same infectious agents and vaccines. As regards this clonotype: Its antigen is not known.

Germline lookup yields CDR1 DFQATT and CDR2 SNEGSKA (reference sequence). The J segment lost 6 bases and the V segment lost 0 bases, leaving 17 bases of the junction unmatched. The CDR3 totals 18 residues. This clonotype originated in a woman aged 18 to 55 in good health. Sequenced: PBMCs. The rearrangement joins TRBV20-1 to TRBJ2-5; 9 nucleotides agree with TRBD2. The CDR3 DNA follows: TGCAGTGCTAGAGATCGCGGGGGGCTAGCGGGAAGCAGGAAGACCCAGTACTTC. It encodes CSARDRGGLAGSRKTQYF.